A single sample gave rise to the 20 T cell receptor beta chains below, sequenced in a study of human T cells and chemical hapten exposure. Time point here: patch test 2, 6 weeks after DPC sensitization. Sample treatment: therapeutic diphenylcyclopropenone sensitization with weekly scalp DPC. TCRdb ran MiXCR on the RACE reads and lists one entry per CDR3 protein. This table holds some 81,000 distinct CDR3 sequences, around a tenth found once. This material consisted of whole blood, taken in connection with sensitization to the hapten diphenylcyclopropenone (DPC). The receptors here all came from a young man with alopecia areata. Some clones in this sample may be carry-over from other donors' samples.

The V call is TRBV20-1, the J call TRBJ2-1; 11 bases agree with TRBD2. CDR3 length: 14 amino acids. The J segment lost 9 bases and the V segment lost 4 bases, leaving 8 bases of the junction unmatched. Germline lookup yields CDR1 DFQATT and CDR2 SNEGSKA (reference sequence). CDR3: CSAIAGGPVTEQFF. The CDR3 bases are TGCAGTGCTATAGCGGGGGGGCCGGTAACTGAGCAGTTCTTC.

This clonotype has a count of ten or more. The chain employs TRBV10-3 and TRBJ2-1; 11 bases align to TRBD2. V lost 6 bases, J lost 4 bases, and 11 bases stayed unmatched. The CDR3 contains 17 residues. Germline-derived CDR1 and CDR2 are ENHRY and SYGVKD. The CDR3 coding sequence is TGTGCCATCAGCTTTAGCGGGGGGGCCGGTGTATACAATGAGCAGTTCTTC. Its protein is CAISFSGGAGVYNEQFF.

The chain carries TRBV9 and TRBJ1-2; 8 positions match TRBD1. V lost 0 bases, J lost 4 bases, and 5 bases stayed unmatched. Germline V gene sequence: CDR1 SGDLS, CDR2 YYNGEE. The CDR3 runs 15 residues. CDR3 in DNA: TGTGCCAGCAGCGTAGCTTTGGACAGGGTCTATGGCTACACCTTC. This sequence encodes CASSVALDRVYGYTF.

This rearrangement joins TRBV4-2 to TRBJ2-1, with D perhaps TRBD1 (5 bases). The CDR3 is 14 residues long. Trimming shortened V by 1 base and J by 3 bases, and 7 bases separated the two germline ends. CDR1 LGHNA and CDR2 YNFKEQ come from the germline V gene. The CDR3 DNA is TGTGCCAGCAGCCAAGGAGACAGCTACAATGAGCAGTTCTTC. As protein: CASSQGDSYNEQFF.

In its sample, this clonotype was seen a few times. The CDR3 here is CASSLAGPQQFF. The CDR3 region has the DNA TGTGCCAGCAGCTTGGCAGGGCCTCAGCAGTTCTTC. The chain employs TRBV5-4 and TRBJ2-1; TRBD1 might be the D (5 bases). The CDR3 runs 12 residues. Germline values: CDR1 SGHNT, CDR2 YYREEE (reference sequence). Trimming took 0 bases from V and 11 from J, leaving 9 bases between them. Complete variable domain (other parts from reference TRBV5-4 and TRBJ2-1): ETGVTQSPTHLIKTRGQQVTLRCSSQSGHNTVSWYQQALGQGPQFIFQYYREEENGRGNFPPRFSGLQFPNYSSELNVNALELDDSALYLCASSLAGPQQFFGPGTRLTVL.

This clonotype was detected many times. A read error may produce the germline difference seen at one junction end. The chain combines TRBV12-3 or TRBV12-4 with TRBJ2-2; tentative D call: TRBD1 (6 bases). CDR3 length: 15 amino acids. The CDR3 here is CASRPRQVNSGELFF. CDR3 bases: TGTGCCAGCAGACCCCGACAGGTCAACAGCGGGGAGCTGTTTTTT.

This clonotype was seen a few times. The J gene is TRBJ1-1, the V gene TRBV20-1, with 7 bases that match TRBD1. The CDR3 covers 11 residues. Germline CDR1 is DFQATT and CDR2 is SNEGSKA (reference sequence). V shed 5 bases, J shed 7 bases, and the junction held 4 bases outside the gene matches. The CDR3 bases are TGCAGTGCTCCGACAGGGCTTGAAGCTTTCTTT. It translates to CSAPTGLEAFF.

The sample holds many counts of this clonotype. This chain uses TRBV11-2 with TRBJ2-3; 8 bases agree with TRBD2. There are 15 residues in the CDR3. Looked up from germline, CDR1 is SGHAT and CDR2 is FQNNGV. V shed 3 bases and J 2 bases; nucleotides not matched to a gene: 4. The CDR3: CASSFRGGPTDTQYF. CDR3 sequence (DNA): TGTGCCAGCAGCTTTCGCGGGGGGCCCACAGATACGCAGTATTTT.

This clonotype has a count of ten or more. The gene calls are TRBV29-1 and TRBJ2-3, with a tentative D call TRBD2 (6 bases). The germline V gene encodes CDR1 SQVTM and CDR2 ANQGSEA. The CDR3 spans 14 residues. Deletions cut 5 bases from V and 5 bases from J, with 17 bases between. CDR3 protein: CSVRSGGNRDTQYF. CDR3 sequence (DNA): TGCAGCGTTCGATCTGGAGGGAATCGAGATACGCAGTATTTT.

As DNA, the CDR3 is TGTGCCAGCAGCCCTCGGACAGGGGCCTACGAGCAGTACTTC. Protein sequence: CASSPRTGAYEQYF. The chain is built from TRBV3-1 and TRBJ2-7; 9 positions match TRBD1. There are 14 residues in the CDR3. The trim removed 4 bases at V and 2 bases at J, leaving 3 bases unmatched. The germline V gene encodes CDR1 LGHDT and CDR2 YNNKEL (reference sequence).

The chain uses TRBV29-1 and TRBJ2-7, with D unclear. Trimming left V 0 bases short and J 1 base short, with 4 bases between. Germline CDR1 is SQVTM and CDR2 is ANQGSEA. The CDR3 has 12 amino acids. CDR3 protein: CSVEDRSYEQYF. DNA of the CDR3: TGCAGCGTTGAAGATCGATCCTACGAGCAGTACTTC.

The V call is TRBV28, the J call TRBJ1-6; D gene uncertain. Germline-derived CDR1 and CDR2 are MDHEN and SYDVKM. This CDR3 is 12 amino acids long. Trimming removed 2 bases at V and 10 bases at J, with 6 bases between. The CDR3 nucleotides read TGTGCCAGCAGTTTAGAGGAATCACCCCTCCACTTT. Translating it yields CASSLEESPLHF. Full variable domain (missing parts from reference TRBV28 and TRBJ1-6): DVKVTQSSRYLVKRTGEKVFLECVQDMDHENMFWYRQDPGLGLRLIYFSYDVKMKEKGDIPEGYSVSREKKERFSLILESASTNQTSMYLCASSLEESPLHFGNGTRLTVT.

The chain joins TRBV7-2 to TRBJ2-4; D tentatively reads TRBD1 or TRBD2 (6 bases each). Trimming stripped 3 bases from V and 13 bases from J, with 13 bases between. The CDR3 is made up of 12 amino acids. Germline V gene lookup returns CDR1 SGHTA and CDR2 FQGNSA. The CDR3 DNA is TGTGCCAGCAGCTTGCCGGGGGCCGGGCAGTACTTC. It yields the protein CASSLPGAGQYF.

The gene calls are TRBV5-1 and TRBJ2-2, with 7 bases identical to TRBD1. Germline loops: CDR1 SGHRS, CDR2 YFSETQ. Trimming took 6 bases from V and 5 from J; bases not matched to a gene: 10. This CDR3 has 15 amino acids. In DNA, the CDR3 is TGCGCCAGCACCCGGGACAGCCGAACGACCGGGGAGCTGTTTTTT. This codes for CASTRDSRTTGELFF. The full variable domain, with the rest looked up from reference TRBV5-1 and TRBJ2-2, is KAGVTQTPRYLIKTRGQQVTLSCSPISGHRSVSWYQQTPGQGLQFLFEYFSETQRNKGNFPGRFSGRQFSNSRSEMNVSTLELGDSALYLCASTRDSRTTGELFFGEGSRLTVL.

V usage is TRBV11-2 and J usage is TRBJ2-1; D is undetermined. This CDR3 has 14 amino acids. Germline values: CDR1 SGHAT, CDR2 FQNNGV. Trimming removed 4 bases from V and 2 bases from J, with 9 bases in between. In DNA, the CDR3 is TGTGCCAGCAGCTCTGATATTACCTACAATGAGCAGTTCTTC. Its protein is CASSSDITYNEQFF.

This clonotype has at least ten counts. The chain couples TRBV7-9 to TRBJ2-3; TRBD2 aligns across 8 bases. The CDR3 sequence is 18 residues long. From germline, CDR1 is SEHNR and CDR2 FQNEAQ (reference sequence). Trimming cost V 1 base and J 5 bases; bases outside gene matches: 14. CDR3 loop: CASSLVFLVPGGQDTQYF. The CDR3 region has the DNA TGTGCCAGCAGCTTAGTCTTTTTGGTTCCGGGGGGGCAAGATACGCAGTATTTT.

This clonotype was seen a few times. DNA of the CDR3: TGTGCCAGCAGCCCTGGACAGGGGCGAGGCTATGGCTACACCTTC. This sequence encodes CASSPGQGRGYGYTF. V is TRBV3-1 and J is TRBJ1-2; 9 bases match TRBD1. V was clipped by 4 bases and J by 4 bases; unmatched bases: 7. This CDR3 is 15 amino acids long. Germline CDR1 LGHDT, CDR2 YNNKEL (reference sequence). Supplemented by reference TRBV3-1 and TRBJ1-2, the full variable domain reads DTAVSQTPKYLVTQMGNDKSIKCEQNLGHDTMYWYKQDSKKFLKIMFSYNNKELIINETVPNRFSPKSPDKAHLNLHINSLELGDSAVYFCASSPGQGRGYGYTFGSGTRLTVV.

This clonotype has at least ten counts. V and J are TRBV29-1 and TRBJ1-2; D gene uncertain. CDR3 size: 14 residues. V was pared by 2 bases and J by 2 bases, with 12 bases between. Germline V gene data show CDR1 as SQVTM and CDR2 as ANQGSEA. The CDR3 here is CSVELGGTNYGYTF. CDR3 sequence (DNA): TGCAGCGTTGAATTGGGCGGAACGAACTATGGCTACACCTTC.

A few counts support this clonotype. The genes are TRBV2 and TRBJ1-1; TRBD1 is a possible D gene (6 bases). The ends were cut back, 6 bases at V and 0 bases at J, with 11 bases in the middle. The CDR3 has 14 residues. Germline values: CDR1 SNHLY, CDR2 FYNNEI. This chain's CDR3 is CASSAGHLNTEAFF. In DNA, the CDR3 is TGTGCCAGCAGCGCGGGACATCTGAACACTGAAGCTTTCTTT.

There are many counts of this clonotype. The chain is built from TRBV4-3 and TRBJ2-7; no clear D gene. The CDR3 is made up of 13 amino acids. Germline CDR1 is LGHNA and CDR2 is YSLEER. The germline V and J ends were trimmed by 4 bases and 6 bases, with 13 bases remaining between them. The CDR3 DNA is TGCGCCAGCAGCCTATCCCAAAGAGGCGAGCAGTACTTC. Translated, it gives CASSLSQRGEQYF.